These 6 T cell receptor beta chains originate from one sample sequenced in a study of T cell changes during pregnancy in multiple sclerosis. Sequencing was performed with immunoSEQ multiplex PCR; in TCRdb, only in-frame clones are kept and a portion is missing. The sample includes 40,000 to 65,000 clones, approximately 92% of them seen just once. The source material was CD4+ T cells from peripheral blood mononuclear cells, sampled in the third trimester of pregnancy. The origin of the receptors is a female donor with multiple sclerosis, enrolled in a pregnancy study.

The chain is built from TRBV13 and TRBJ2-5; possible D gene TRBD2, 6 bases. CDR3 length equals 16 residues. Germline CDR1 and CDR2: PRHDT and FYEKMQ (reference sequence). V gave up 5 bases and J gave up 5 bases, with 21 bases separating them. The CDR3 region has the DNA TGTGCCAGCAGCCCCGGAAGAGGGGACTCTTGGGAGACCCAGTACTTC. It encodes CASSPGRGDSWETQYF.

The chain has TRBV19 and TRBJ1-6; 8 nucleotides line up with TRBD1. CDR1 is LNHDA and CDR2 is SQIVND in the germline V gene (reference sequence). The CDR3 length is 14 residues. V lost 3 bases, J lost 8 bases, and 3 bases stayed unmatched. The CDR3 region is CASSMSGGDSPLHF. The DNA of the CDR3 is TGTGCCAGTAGTATGTCAGGGGGCGATTCACCCCTCCACTTT.

V gene TRBV5-6 combines with J gene TRBJ1-3, with D perhaps TRBD1 (6 bases). The germline CDR1 and CDR2 sequences are SGHDT and YYEEEE. V lost 3 bases to trimming and J lost 4 bases, with 14 bases between them. The CDR3 spans 15 residues. DNA for the CDR3: TGTGCCAGCAGCTCATGGCAGGGGCTAGGAAACACCATATATTTT. Protein: CASSSWQGLGNTIYF.

This chain joins TRBV29-1 and TRBJ1-1; the match to TRBD1 covers 7 bases. V was pared by 7 bases and J by 3 bases, with 8 bases of the junction left unmatched. CDR1 and CDR2 from the germline V gene are SQVTM and ANQGSEA. The CDR3 totals 13 residues. The CDR3 region has the DNA TGCAGCGCCCGACAGGGCGGCGACACTGAAGCTTTCTTT. Amino acid sequence: CSARQGGDTEAFF.

V gene TRBV19 combines with J gene TRBJ1-1; D unclear. The CDR3 sequence is 12 residues long. Trimming pared 6 bases from V and 0 bases from J, leaving 5 bases between. CDR1 is LNHDA, CDR2 SQIVND, per germline (reference sequence). CDR3 coding DNA: TGTGCCAGTAGCAGGATGAACACTGAAGCTTTCTTT. As protein: CASSRMNTEAFF.

V and J are TRBV6-5 and TRBJ1-1; 9 nucleotides agree with TRBD1. The CDR3 length is 15 residues. Unmatched junction bases numbered 11, after V lost 6 bases and J lost 6 bases. Looked up from germline, CDR1 is MNHEY and CDR2 is SVGAGI. The CDR3 DNA reads as TGTGCCAGCAGAGCAACAGGGGGCTGGTACCCTGAAGCTTTCTTT. Translated, it gives CASRATGGWYPEAFF.